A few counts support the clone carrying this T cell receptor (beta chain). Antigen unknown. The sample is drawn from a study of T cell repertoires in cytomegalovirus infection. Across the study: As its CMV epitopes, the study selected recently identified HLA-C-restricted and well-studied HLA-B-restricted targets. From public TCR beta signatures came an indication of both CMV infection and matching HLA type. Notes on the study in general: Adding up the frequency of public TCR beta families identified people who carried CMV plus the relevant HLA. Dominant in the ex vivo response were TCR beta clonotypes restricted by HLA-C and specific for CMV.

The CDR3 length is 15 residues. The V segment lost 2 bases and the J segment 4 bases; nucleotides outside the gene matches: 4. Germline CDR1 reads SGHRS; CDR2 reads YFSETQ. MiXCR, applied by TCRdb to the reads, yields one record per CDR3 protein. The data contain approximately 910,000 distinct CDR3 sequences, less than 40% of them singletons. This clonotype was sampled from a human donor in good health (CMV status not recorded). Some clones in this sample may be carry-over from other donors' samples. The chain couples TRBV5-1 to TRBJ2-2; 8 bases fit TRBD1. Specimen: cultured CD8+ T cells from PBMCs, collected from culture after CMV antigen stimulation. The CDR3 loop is CASSFRGLGTGELFF. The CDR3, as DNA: TGCGCCAGCAGCTTCAGGGGGCTGGGCACCGGGGAGCTGTTTTTT.